This T cell receptor (beta chain) was captured by sequencing in a study of cytomegalovirus exposure and HLA in healthy donors. As for the study in general: Unique TCRs numbering approximately 81 million, obtained from HLA-typed donors, made up an early data release.

Regarding this clone: Its antigen is still unknown.

Study results and caveats: It was likely that a cluster of highly shared sequence variants was a sequencing artifact. Earlier findings revealed that most TCR beta V segments proved productive either about 90% or about 30% of the time.

This CDR3 is 17 amino acids long. The germline V gene has CDR1 SGHTS and CDR2 YDEGEE. V gave up 1 base and J gave up 3 bases, with 19 bases separating them. The study ran its PCR with 60 Vbeta and 13 Jbeta primers. Sequencing used immunoSEQ multiplex PCR; TCRdb keeps in-frame clones, though not all of them. The sample holds about 130,000 clones. The receptor comes from a woman in her thirties or forties in good health and CMV-seropositive. The genes are TRBV5-8 and TRBJ1-2, with D possibly TRBD1 on 5 matching bases. Sequences were obtained from PBMCs. Written as DNA, the CDR3 is TGTGCCAGCAGCTTGTTACACCGGGCAGGGTGGTACTATGGCTACACCTTC. It is translated as CASSLLHRAGWYYGYTF.